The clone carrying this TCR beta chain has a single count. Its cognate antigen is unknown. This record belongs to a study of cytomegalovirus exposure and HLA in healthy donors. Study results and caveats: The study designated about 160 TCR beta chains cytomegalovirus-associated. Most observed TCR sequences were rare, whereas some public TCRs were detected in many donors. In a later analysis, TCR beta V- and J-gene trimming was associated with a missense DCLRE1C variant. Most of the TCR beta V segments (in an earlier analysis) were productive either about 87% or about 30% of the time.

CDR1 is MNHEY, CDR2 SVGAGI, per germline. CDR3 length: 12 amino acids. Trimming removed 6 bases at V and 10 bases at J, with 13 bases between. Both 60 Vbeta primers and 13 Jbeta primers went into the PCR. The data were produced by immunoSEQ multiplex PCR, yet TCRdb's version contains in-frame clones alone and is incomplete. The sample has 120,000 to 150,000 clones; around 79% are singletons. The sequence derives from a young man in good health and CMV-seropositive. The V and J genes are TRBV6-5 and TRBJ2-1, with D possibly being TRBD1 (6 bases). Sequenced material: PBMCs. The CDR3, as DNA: TGTGCCAGCAGCTTTTCCGACAGGGAGCAGTTCTTC. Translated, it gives CASSFSDREQFF.